Shown below are 25 T cell receptor beta chains from a single sample sequenced in a study of post-analysis software for immune sequencing data. General study points: A few TRBV segments appeared more often in patients than in controls, and TRBV5-6, TRBV5-1 and TRBV20-1 were among these.

Prepared libraries of TCR beta cDNA carried unique molecular identifiers. TCRdb processed the PCR reads anew with MiXCR; each CDR3 protein has one entry. The table includes hundreds of thousands of distinct CDR3 sequences, roughly 27% detected once. Which antigens these TCRs recognize remains unknown. Sequenced material: blood. Receptors were obtained from a girl aged 5-17 years with multiple sclerosis.

This clonotype appeared a few times. The DNA for the CDR3 is TGTGCCAGCAGCTTAGCTGCTTTGGCGGGGACTGAGCAGTACTTC. This sequence encodes CASSLAALAGTEQYF. V gene TRBV11-2 combines with J gene TRBJ2-7; D might be TRBD2 (6 bases). Germline CDR1 is SGHAT and CDR2 is FQNNGV. The CDR3 runs 15 residues. The V gene lost 1 base and the J gene lost 7 bases, with 17 bases spanning the gap.

The chain is built from TRBV6-5 and TRBJ2-1; D is ambiguous. Per germline, CDR1 MNHEY and CDR2 SVGAGI. There are 13 residues in the CDR3. Trimming shortened V by 8 bases and J by 8 bases, and 16 bases separated the two germline ends. DNA for the CDR3: TGTGCCAGCTCGAAGGGCATGCTCGATGAGCAGTTCTTC. Translating it yields CASSKGMLDEQFF.

In the case of this clonotype: At one boundary the junction diverges from the germline segment, which might be a read error. The rearrangement uses TRBV2 and TRBJ2-1; D remains ambiguous. The CDR3 contains 10 residues. The germline gives CDR1 SNHLY, CDR2 FYNNEI. The CDR3 sequence is CASSYNEKFF. The DNA for the CDR3 is TGTGCCAGCAGCTACAATGAGAAGTTCTTC. The variable domain in full, with the rest retrieved from reference TRBV2 and TRBJ2-1, is EPEVTQTPSHQVTQMGQEVILRCVPISNHLYFYWYRQILGQKVEFLVSFYNNEISEKSEIFDDQFSVERPDGSNFTLKIRSTKLEDSAMYFCASSYNEKFFGPGTRLTVL.

In regard to this clonotype: A much larger clone lies a single base off, so this may be a read error. V usage is TRBV4-1 and J usage is TRBJ2-7; D tentatively fits TRBD1 or TRBD2 (6 bases each). The CDR3 spans 15 residues. Trimming cost V 0 bases and J 7 bases, with 16 bases left between them. Germline V gene sequence: CDR1 MGHRA, CDR2 YSYEKL. This chain's CDR3 is CASSQERGRGDEQYF. CDR3 sequence (DNA): TGCGCCAGCAGCCAAGAACGGGGGCGGGGTGATGAGCAGTACTTC.

This clonotype was counted between two and nine times. The chain is built from TRBV15 and TRBJ2-1; D is ambiguous. Deletions cut 3 bases from V and 3 bases from J, with 9 bases between. The CDR3 runs to 14 residues. In germline, CDR1 is LNHNV, CDR2 YYDKDF (reference sequence). The CDR3 loop is CATSRIGIYNEQFF. The CDR3 DNA reads TGTGCCACCAGCAGGATTGGCATCTACAATGAGCAGTTCTTC.

CDR3 nucleotides: TGTGCCGTATTTCCTGGGGGGCGTCGGACCGGGGAGCTGTTTTTT. This encodes CAVFPGGRRTGELFF. The chain has TRBV28 and TRBJ2-2; D may be TRBD1 or TRBD2 (6 bases each). The germline gives CDR1 MDHEN, CDR2 SYDVKM. Deletions cut 11 bases from V and 5 bases from J, with 21 bases between. The CDR3 is made up of 15 amino acids.

Remarks on this clonotype: Since a much larger clone is just one base distant, this may be a read error. This sequence joins TRBV7-6 and TRBJ2-7, with 9 positions matching TRBD1. Germline assignment: CDR1 SGHVS and CDR2 FNYEAQ. The CDR3 contains 14 residues. In nucleotides, the CDR3 is TGTGCCAGCAGCATGCTGACAGGGGGTTACGAGCACTACTTC. Protein: CASSMLTGGYEHYF. The full variable domain, in which reference TRBV7-6 and TRBJ2-7 provide the parts outside the CDR3, is GAGVSQSPRYKVTKRGQDVALRCDPISGHVSLYWYRQALGQGPEFLTYFNYEAQQDKSGLPNDRFSAERPEGSISTLTIQRTEQRDSAMYRCASSMLTGGYEHYFGPGTRLTVT.

As to this clonotype: A read error may produce the germline difference seen at one junction end. The V call is TRBV4-1, the J call TRBJ2-3; possibly TRBD1 for D (5 bases). Germline lookup yields CDR1 MGHRA and CDR2 YSYEKL. The CDR3 is 14 residues long. The CDR3 sequence: CASSLGLSHDTQYF. The CDR3, as DNA: TGTGCCAGCAGCTTGGGGCTCTCACATGATACGCAGTATTTT.

This clonotype was seen more than once but under ten times. The V gene is TRBV12-3 or TRBV12-4, the J gene TRBJ2-1; TRBD2 agrees at 14 bases. CDR3 length: 16 amino acids. Unmatched junction bases numbered 4, after V lost 3 bases and J lost 6 bases. In DNA form, the CDR3 reads TGTGCCAGCAGTTTTCCGGGGACTAGCGGGAGCAATGAGCAGTTCTTC. Its protein product is CASSFPGTSGSNEQFF.

The chain combines TRBV20-1 with TRBJ1-5, with 10 nucleotides matching TRBD1. Germline lookup yields CDR1 DFQATT and CDR2 SNEGSKA (reference sequence). After removal of 6 bases from V and 8 bases from J, the junction contained 10 bases not matched to a gene. This CDR3 is built from 14 residues. CDR3 protein: CSAQPGTGVEPQHF. As DNA, the CDR3 is TGCAGTGCCCAACCAGGGACAGGGGTAGAGCCCCAGCATTTT.

A few counts support this clonotype. The V and J genes are TRBV10-3 and TRBJ1-5, with 8 bases identical to TRBD1. With V trimmed by 4 bases and J by 2 bases, 1 base remained unmatched. CDR1 and CDR2 from the germline V gene are ENHRY and SYGVKD. This CDR3 comprises 14 residues. As DNA, the CDR3 is TGTGCCATCAGTGCGGACAGGGGCAATCAGCCCCAGCATTTT. Amino acids: CAISADRGNQPQHF.

Written as DNA, the CDR3 is TGCAGCCTGGCACAAGAGACCCAGTACTTC. This sequence encodes CSLAQETQYF. The chain combines TRBV29-1 with TRBJ2-5; D is ambiguous. The V end was cut by 8 bases, the J end by 2 bases, with 6 bases between. The germline gives CDR1 SQVTM, CDR2 ANQGSEA. The CDR3 is made up of 10 amino acids. Full variable domain (missing parts from reference TRBV29-1 and TRBJ2-5): SAVISQKPSRDICQRGTSLTIQCQVDSQVTMMFWYRQQPGQSLTLIATANQGSEATYESGFVIDKFPISRPNLTFSTLTVSNMSPEDSSIYLCSLAQETQYFGPGTRLLVL.

This clonotype was picked up many times. J is TRBJ1-6 and V is TRBV7-9; the match to TRBD1 covers 8 bases. V trimming: 1 base; J trimming: 7 bases; junction bases outside the gene matches: 0. CDR3 length equals 14 residues. Germline V lookup: CDR1 SEHNR, CDR2 FQNEAQ (reference sequence). This CDR3 reads CASSLGTGNSPLHF. In DNA, the CDR3 is TGTGCCAGCAGCTTAGGGACAGGGAATTCACCCCTCCACTTT.

The genes are TRBV14 and TRBJ2-7, with a weak D call TRBD2 (5 bases). V lost 4 bases and J 3 bases, leaving 19 bases between the germline ends. The CDR3 covers 16 residues. Germline CDR1 is SGHDN and CDR2 is FVKESK. CDR3 sequence reads: CASSPPPSGNIYEQYF. CDR3 sequence (DNA): TGTGCCAGCAGCCCTCCCCCCTCCGGGAACATCTACGAGCAGTACTTC.

This sequence joins TRBV7-2 and TRBJ2-5; 10 nucleotides align to TRBD1. The CDR3 is made up of 17 amino acids. Germline lookup yields CDR1 SGHTA and CDR2 FQGNSA. The V gene end was trimmed by 5 bases and the J gene end by 5 bases; junction bases not matched to a gene: 14. For the CDR3, the DNA is TGTGCCAGCAGCCACTTTAGGACAGGGGGTCGGGAGGAGACCCAGTACTTC. This gives the protein CASSHFRTGGREETQYF.

The V and J genes are TRBV7-9 and TRBJ2-1; D unresolved. CDR1 is SEHNR and CDR2 is FQNEAQ in the germline V gene (reference sequence). The CDR3 loop spans 17 amino acids. The V end lost 3 bases, the J end lost 4 bases, and 19 bases lay between the germline ends. The CDR3 DNA reads as TGTGCCAGCAGCTTTCCCCCGTCCGGGCCTCGATACAATGAGCAGTTCTTC. Translated, it gives CASSFPPSGPRYNEQFF.

Here the CDR3 DNA reads TGTGCCAGCAGTGAGGGGTTTGAAGCTTTCTTT. Translated, it gives CASSEGFEAFF. This chain joins TRBV2 and TRBJ1-1; no clear D gene. Germline CDR1 and CDR2: SNHLY and FYNNEI. Trimming took 3 bases from V and 7 from J, leaving 6 bases between them. The CDR3 consists of 11 residues.

This chain joins TRBV2 and TRBJ2-7; D may be TRBD1 (5 bases). CDR3 length equals 14 residues. Trimming stripped 5 bases from V and 6 bases from J, with 17 bases between. Germline CDR1 is SNHLY and CDR2 is FYNNEI. The CDR3 loop reads CASSKTGTPFEQYF. Written as DNA, the CDR3 is TGTGCCAGCAGTAAAACAGGTACCCCTTTCGAGCAGTACTTC.

At least ten counts were recorded for this clonotype. The chain combines TRBV20-1 with TRBJ2-1, with 12 bases identical to TRBD2. With V trimmed by 6 bases and J by 9 bases, 6 bases remained unmatched. Germline values: CDR1 DFQATT, CDR2 SNEGSKA (reference sequence). There are 13 residues in the CDR3. The CDR3 region is CSATSGRLFEQFF. CDR3 in DNA: TGCAGTGCCACTAGCGGGAGGCTCTTTGAGCAGTTCTTC.

The gene calls are TRBV5-6 and TRBJ2-3, with 10 bases fitting TRBD2. Unmatched junction bases numbered 11, after V lost 0 bases and J lost 10 bases. The CDR3 totals 16 residues. Germline V gene lookup returns CDR1 SGHDT and CDR2 YYEEEE. The CDR3 DNA follows: TGTGCCAGCAGCTTGGTTTGGACTAGCGGCTCGACTGCGCAGTATTTT. It yields the protein CASSLVWTSGSTAQYF.

This clonotype was counted at least ten times. The chain links TRBV5-1 to TRBJ2-3, with D perhaps assigned TRBD1 or TRBD2 (5 bases each). The CDR3 runs to 14 residues. Germline CDR1 is SGHRS and CDR2 is YFSETQ. The ends were cut back, 5 bases at V and 1 base at J, with 11 bases in the middle. The CDR3 DNA follows: TGCGCCAGCAGAGGGACGGATGGCACAGATACGCAGTATTTT. Amino acid sequence: CASRGTDGTDTQYF.

V and J are TRBV6-5 and TRBJ1-1; no definite D call. Trimming took off 0 bases at V and 0 bases at J, with 8 bases between the two ends. Germline V gene lookup returns CDR1 MNHEY and CDR2 SVGAGI. The CDR3 runs 15 residues. CDR3 protein: CASSYSGRLNTEAFF. The CDR3 DNA is TGTGCCAGCAGTTACTCGGGCAGGCTGAACACTGAAGCTTTCTTT.

The chain joins TRBV4-3 to TRBJ2-3, with no clear D. Germline CDR1 LGHNA, CDR2 YSLEER. V lost 1 base to trimming and J lost 5 bases, with 7 bases between them. The CDR3 extends over 13 amino acids. The CDR3 sequence is CASSQAARDTQYF. CDR3 nucleotides: TGCGCCAGCAGCCAAGCCGCCCGAGATACGCAGTATTTT.

There are many counts of this clonotype. The chain uses TRBV9 and TRBJ2-3; TRBD2 matches 8 bases. The V and J ends lost 0 bases and 0 bases, in that order; junction bases with no gene match: 6. The CDR3 is 17 amino acids. CDR1 SGDLS and CDR2 YYNGEE come from the germline V gene. This CDR3 reads CASSVGLAGTSTDTQYF. As DNA, the CDR3 is TGTGCCAGCAGCGTAGGATTAGCGGGAACTAGCACAGATACGCAGTATTTT. The full variable domain, completed using reference TRBV9 and TRBJ2-3, is DSGVTQTPKHLITATGQRVTLRCSPRSGDLSVYWYQQSLDQGLQFLIQYYNGEERAKGNILERFSAQQFPDLHSELNLSSLELGDSALYFCASSVGLAGTSTDTQYFGPGTRLTVL.

This rearrangement joins TRBV24-1 to TRBJ2-1; 9 nucleotides agree with TRBD1. This CDR3 has 15 amino acids. The germline V gene encodes CDR1 KGHDR and CDR2 SFDVKD. The junction had 5 bases not matched to a gene; V was cut back by 4 bases and J by 5 bases. CDR3 amino acids: CATSETGGFNNEQFF. The CDR3 region has the DNA TGTGCCACCAGTGAGACAGGGGGTTTTAACAATGAGCAGTTCTTC.